The rows below give T cell receptor beta chains drawn from one sample of a study of cytomegalovirus exposure and HLA in healthy donors. Produced via immunoSEQ multiplex PCR; TCRdb's table is partial and in-frame only. Here the sample spans some 190,000 clones, 65% to 75% being singletons. Specimen: PBMCs. These receptor sequences come from a man aged 30 to 39 in good health and CMV-seropositive. Both conserved end residues are trimmed from each CDR3.

V gene | CDR3 protein
TRBV15 | ATRGGGTEQY
TRBV4-3 | ASSQVMGLGTEAF
TRBV9 | ASSVAGTAYEQY
TRBV10-3 | AISESDNSNQPQH
TRBV19 | TSSIGQSGTEAF
TRBV4-3 | ASSHGGGDYEQY
TRBV6-5 | ASRMTRNSYEQY
TRBV11-2 | ASTLTGGYNEQY
TRBV6-5 | ASSYSGSTYEQY
TRBV9 | ASSVATGERSTDTQY
TRBV7-5 | ARSPWAGTSEYEQY
TRBV5-1 | ASSTTGEGNTIY
TRBV28 | ASSWPWDRSNYGYT
TRBV15 | ATSRGEAGLYGYT
TRBV12-5 | ASGRTASYEQY
TRBV19 | ASSRLAGGSFANTGELF
TRBV27 | ASSPAGGLTGELF
TRBV4-3 | ASSQTQANYGYT
TRBV7-3 | ASSLWGPRSTEAF
TRBV18 | ASSPLGDIGEQY
TRBV18 | ASRRQGQETQY
TRBV7-9 | ASSPRGSGTAGSETQY
TRBV19 | ASGPQGLNEKLF
TRBV18 | ASSPRHPLNTEAF
TRBV14 | ASGQGASYNEQF
TRBV4-2 | ASSRTDRDHGYT
TRBV29-1 | SVERGTDTQY
TRBV4-2 | ASSQESGQDTQY
TRBV7-3 | ASSLMGETEAF
TRBV7-9 | ASSYISGLAGNYEQY
TRBV5-4 | ASSLSGIDNEQF
TRBV27 | ASSPLGQVGGYT
TRBV7-2 | ASSLAEGGTPPWDTQY
TRBV12-5 | ASGLHNQETQY
TRBV7-9 | ASSLGLAGENYEQY
TRBV7-5 | ARRSRDFPLQPQH
TRBV9 | ASSSGRTSGGVVMGTDTQY
TRBV5-1 | ASSLAGNSYEQY
TRBV7-9 | ASTRQGDGNGYT
TRBV2 | ASKRQGAMNYGYT